The 15 T cell receptor beta chains below all came from one sample that was sequenced in a study of T cell clones after liver transplantation. The data were produced by immunoSEQ multiplex PCR, yet TCRdb's version contains in-frame clones alone and is incomplete. The repertoire holds over 14,000 clones, around 82% seen once, with roughly 28% in the top ten. The sample here was CD8+ T cells from blood, taken approximately 45 months after liver transplant. The receptors stem from a human patient who received a liver transplant. A subset of T cells may come from the graft donor.

The chain recombines TRBV27 with TRBJ1-3; D is ambiguous. Germline V gene lookup returns CDR1 MNHEY and CDR2 SMNVEV (reference sequence). The CDR3 has 13 amino acids. The ends were cut back, 3 bases at V and 4 bases at J, with 7 bases in the middle. The CDR3 DNA reads as TGTGCCAGCAGTTTGCACCCCGGAAACACCATATATTTT. It translates to CASSLHPGNTIYF.

This chain connects TRBV7-2 to TRBJ2-3; D unresolved. Deletions cut 1 base from V and 2 bases from J, with 16 bases between. This CDR3 has 17 residues. In germline, CDR1 is SGHTA, CDR2 FQGNSA. The DNA for the CDR3 is TGTGCCAGCAGCTTAGTCCCGCCAATCGATCACACAGATACGCAGTATTTT. Protein sequence: CASSLVPPIDHTDTQYF.

This chain uses TRBV9 with TRBJ1-1; tentatively, D is TRBD1 (5 bases). CDR1 is SGDLS, CDR2 YYNGEE, per germline. The CDR3 runs 15 residues. Trimming took off 0 bases at V and 5 bases at J, with 14 bases between the two ends. The CDR3 DNA reads TGTGCCAGCAGCGTAGAGCCAGGGATGGGGACTGAAGCTTTCTTT. It encodes CASSVEPGMGTEAFF.

The CDR3 reads CASTEVAGQRDTQYF. The CDR3 DNA follows: TGTGCCAGCACAGAGGTAGCGGGGCAGCGGGATACGCAGTATTTT. This chain joins TRBV6-4 and TRBJ2-3, with 8 bases matching TRBD2. V was clipped by 7 bases and J by 6 bases; unmatched bases: 12. The length of the CDR3 is 15 residues. Germline loops: CDR1 MRHNA, CDR2 SNTAGT.

In this sample, this clone turned up a few times. The chain employs TRBV28 and TRBJ2-7; D is undetermined. CDR3 length: 11 amino acids. The ends were cut back, 7 bases at V and 5 bases at J, with 9 bases in the middle. The germline V gene encodes CDR1 MDHEN and CDR2 SYDVKM. DNA for the CDR3: TGTGCCAGCACCCCTGGGGACGAGCAGTACTTC. It yields the protein CASTPGDEQYF.

V is TRBV18 and J is TRBJ1-5; D is perhaps TRBD1 (5 bases). The CDR3 runs to 17 residues. Trimming stripped 3 bases from V and 0 bases from J, with 15 bases between. Germline V lookup: CDR1 KGHSH, CDR2 LQKENI. The CDR3 coding sequence is TGTGCCAGCTCACCTCAGGGTGGGCCCTTTAGCAATCAGCCCCAGCATTTT. Translated: CASSPQGGPFSNQPQHF.

This chain uses TRBV27 with TRBJ2-1; possibly TRBD1 for D (5 bases). Germline assignment: CDR1 MNHEY and CDR2 SMNVEV (reference sequence). The CDR3 runs to 13 residues. Trimming removed 3 bases from V and 7 bases from J, with 10 bases in between. The CDR3 here is CASSFKGWNEQFF. The CDR3 bases are TGTGCCAGCAGTTTCAAGGGGTGGAATGAGCAGTTCTTC.

This chain connects TRBV5-4 to TRBJ1-6; no clear D. Germline loops: CDR1 SGHNT, CDR2 YYREEE (reference sequence). V was clipped by 3 bases and J by 10 bases, with 2 bases between them. This CDR3 is 10 amino acids long. The CDR3 DNA follows: TGTGCCAGCAGCTCCTCACCCCTCCACTTT. This codes for CASSSSPLHF.

The rearrangement joins TRBV6-6 to TRBJ1-2; possibly TRBD1 for D (6 bases). The CDR3 consists of 13 residues. V gave up 0 bases and J gave up 6 bases, with 8 bases separating them. From germline, CDR1 is MNHNY and CDR2 SVGAGI (reference sequence). The CDR3, as DNA: TGTGCCAGCAGTTACTCCGGGGGCGATGGCTACACCTTC. Its protein product is CASSYSGGDGYTF.

The chain links TRBV28 to TRBJ1-3, with D hard to call. The CDR3 spans 14 residues. V gave up 3 bases and J gave up 0 bases, with 6 bases separating them. Germline V lookup: CDR1 MDHEN, CDR2 SYDVKM. CDR3 sequence (DNA): TGTGCCAGCAGTTTTCTGTCCTCTGGAAACACCATATATTTT. It codes for CASSFLSSGNTIYF.

This chain uses TRBV29-1 with TRBJ1-2; D gene unclear. Trimming took off 1 base at V and 4 bases at J, with 16 bases between the two ends. Germline lookup yields CDR1 SQVTM and CDR2 ANQGSEA. This CDR3 has 15 residues. The CDR3 bases are TGCAGCGTTGAAGCTCCCTTGCCAGCCGGCTATGGCTACACCTTC. Translating it yields CSVEAPLPAGYGYTF.

The chain uses TRBV4-3 and TRBJ1-4; the D gene is possibly TRBD1 (5 bases). Germline CDR1 reads LGHNA; CDR2 reads YSLEER. The V gene lost 4 bases and the J gene lost 0 bases, with 12 bases spanning the gap. The CDR3 is made up of 16 amino acids. The CDR3 is CASSRGTYATNEKLFF. In DNA, the CDR3 is TGCGCCAGCAGCCGGGGGACCTATGCAACTAATGAAAAACTGTTTTTT.

This CDR3 reads CASSDPAGDDEQYF. CDR3 coding DNA: TGTGCCAGCAGCGATCCAGCGGGAGATGACGAGCAGTACTTC. The chain couples TRBV5-4 to TRBJ2-7; 8 positions match TRBD2. CDR1 is SGHNT, CDR2 YYREEE, per germline (reference sequence). There are 14 residues in the CDR3. J lost 5 bases, V lost 4 bases, and 8 bases had no gene match.

J is TRBJ2-1 and V is TRBV4-2, with D tentatively TRBD1 (6 bases). This CDR3 has 14 amino acids. From germline, CDR1 is LGHNA and CDR2 YNFKEQ. V shed 7 bases and J shed 2 bases, with 12 bases lying between them. The CDR3, as DNA: TGTGCCAGCACCCAGGGGTTTACCTACAATGAGCAGTTCTTC. Residues: CASTQGFTYNEQFF.

This chain joins TRBV27 and TRBJ1-2; TRBD1 might be the D (6 bases). This CDR3 region has 15 residues. Trimming shortened V by 2 bases and J by 6 bases, and 16 bases separated the two germline ends. CDR1 MNHEY and CDR2 SMNVEV come from the germline V gene (reference sequence). The CDR3 DNA follows: TGTGCCAGCAGTTTACCCGGGGGCCCGAACGATGGCTACACCTTC. Its protein product is CASSLPGGPNDGYTF.